The T cell receptor (beta chain) under discussion was sequenced for a study of blood T cell repertoires in COVID-19. Study-wide context: Material from acute and convalescent COVID-19 was sourced from the United States, Italy and Spain. T cells, B-cell-depleted T cells, or PBMCs provided the cDNA or gDNA that served as material.

Per the original data handling: Nucleated cell counts were estimated from reference gene primer amplification. The data were produced by immunoSEQ multiplex PCR, yet TCRdb's version contains in-frame clones alone and is incomplete. The V and J calls and the clone size are those of that table, but D and trimming were determined from the DNA. The top ten clones hold 0.88% of a sample with 95,000 to 150,000 clones, just over 85% of them seen once. The CDR3 runs 13 residues. Trimming cost V 5 bases and J 7 bases; bases outside gene matches: 8. Germline V gene data show CDR1 as GTSNPN and CDR2 as SVGIG (reference sequence).

This receptor was taken from a woman between 45 and 65 years old with active or convalescent COVID-19. Material for sequencing was peripheral blood. The chain links TRBV30 to TRBJ2-7; 10 nucleotides align to TRBD1. CDR3 nucleotides: TGTGCCTGGGGGAGGGGACAGGGGAGAGAGCAGTACTTC. Protein: CAWGRGQGREQYF.